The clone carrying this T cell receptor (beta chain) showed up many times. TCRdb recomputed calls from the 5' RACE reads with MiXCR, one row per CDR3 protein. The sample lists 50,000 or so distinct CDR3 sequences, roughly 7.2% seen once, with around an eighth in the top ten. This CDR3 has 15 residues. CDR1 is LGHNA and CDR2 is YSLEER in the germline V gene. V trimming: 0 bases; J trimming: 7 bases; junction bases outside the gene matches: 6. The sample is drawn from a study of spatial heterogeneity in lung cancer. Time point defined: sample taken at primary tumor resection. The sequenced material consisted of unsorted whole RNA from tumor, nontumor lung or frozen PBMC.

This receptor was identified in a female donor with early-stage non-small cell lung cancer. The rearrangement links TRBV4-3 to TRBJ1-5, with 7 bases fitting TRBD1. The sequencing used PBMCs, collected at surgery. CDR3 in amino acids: CASSQDVRGRQPQHF. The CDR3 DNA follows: TGCGCCAGCAGCCAAGATGTCAGGGGGAGGCAGCCCCAGCATTTT.